These T cell receptor beta chains were read from a single sample in a study of blood T cell repertoires in COVID-19. The assay was immunoSEQ multiplex PCR, and TCRdb's table has in-frame clones only and misses some. Among about 80,000 clones listed, approximately 78% were seen once. Sample: peripheral blood. These TCRs come from a human donor in a cohort sampled during active COVID-19. The CDR3 runs from the conserved cysteine through the conserved F or W. Each record gives: J gene, clone size, V gene, D gene, CDR3 DNA, CDR3 protein. D genes are given only for firm matches. A row's size may be missing; if present it is once, few, many or a size class.

TRBJ2-3 NA TRBV15 NA TGTGCCACCAGCAGAGACCCGGTGGGGGGTAGCGGCACAGATACGCAGTATTTT CATSRDPVGGSGTDTQYF
TRBJ2-7 NA TRBV9 NA TGTGCCAGCAGCGTTTCGACGGTGGGGCCCTACGAGCAGTACTTC CASSVSTVGPYEQYF
TRBJ1-1 NA TRBV7-3 TRBD1 TGTGCCAGCAGCTCGGGACAGGGGAACACTGAAGCTTTCTTT CASSSGQGNTEAFF
TRBJ2-5 NA TRBV4-1 TRBD2 TGCGCCAGCAGCCGACTAGCGGGGGGGCGAGAGACCCAGTACTTC CASSRLAGGRETQYF
TRBJ2-1 NA TRBV5-1 NA TGCGCCAGCAGCTTGGAGGCTAGGCAGTTCTTC CASSLEARQFF
TRBJ2-5 once TRBV23-1 TRBD1 TGCGCCAGCGGGTGGACCGGGACAGGGGGAGAGACCCAGTACTTC CASGWTGTGGETQYF
TRBJ1-2 NA TRBV9 NA TGTGCCAGCAGCGCTGGGCCCGGAGGGTTCTATGGCTACACCTTC CASSAGPGGFYGYTF
TRBJ1-2 NA TRBV6-5 NA TGTGCCAGCAGCCGGGACACAAACTATGGCTACACCTTC CASSRDTNYGYTF
TRBJ2-5 NA TRBV5-1 TRBD2 TGCGCCAGCAGCGGGGGGCCTAGCGGGAACCAAGAGACCCAGTACTTC CASSGGPSGNQETQYF
TRBJ1-5 NA TRBV7-8 NA TGTGCCAGCAGCTTAGAAGGGGGGGGCAAAAGCAATCAGCCCCAGCATTTT CASSLEGGGKSNQPQHF
TRBJ1-1 few TRBV3-1/TRBV3-2 NA TGTGCCAGCAGTCCTGTCTCGAACACTGAAGCTTTCTTT CASSPVSNTEAFF
TRBJ2-2 NA TRBV5-8 NA TGTGCCAGCAGCAGCTTAGGACGGAGGGTCTCCGGGGAGCTGTTTTTT CASSSLGRRVSGELFF
TRBJ2-5 NA TRBV7-6 TRBD1 TGTGCCAGCAGATCAACAGGGGATGAGACCCAGTACTTC CASRSTGDETQYF
TRBJ1-6 NA TRBV9 NA TGTGCCAGCAGCGCCCTAGGGGGAAGGGATTCACCCCTCCACTTT CASSALGGRDSPLHF
TRBJ1-2 NA TRBV30 TRBD1 TGTGCCTGGAGCGCGGGACAGGCCCCTAACTATGGCTACACCTTC CAWSAGQAPNYGYTF
TRBJ1-2 few TRBV4-2 TRBD1 TGTGCCAGCAGCCAAGATAGGGACGGGACAGGGACCCATGGCTACACCTTC CASSQDRDGTGTHGYTF
TRBJ2-6 NA TRBV7-6 NA TGTGCCAGCAGCCCCCCTTCGGTGTCTGGGGCCAACGTCCTGACTTTC CASSPPSVSGANVLTF
TRBJ1-2 NA TRBV5-1 TRBD1 TGCGCCAGCAGCGACGGGACAGCCTATGGCTACACCTTC CASSDGTAYGYTF
TRBJ2-1 NA TRBV6-5 TRBD2 TGTGCCAGCAGTTCCCAGCGGGGAATTGATGAGCAGTTCTTC CASSSQRGIDEQFF
TRBJ1-1 once TRBV5-1 NA TGCGCCAGCGCCAATAACAGGAACACTGAAGCTTTCTTT CASANNRNTEAFF
TRBJ1-1 NA TRBV28 TRBD1 TGTGCCAGCAGTTTAACAGGGGGCAACACTGAAGCTTTCTTT CASSLTGGNTEAFF
TRBJ2-7 NA TRBV20-1 NA TGCAGTGCTAGACTTCGGAGAGAGCAGTACTTC CSARLRREQYF
TRBJ2-7 NA TRBV30 TRBD1 TGTGCCTACTCCGGGACAGCTGGTTACGAGCAGTACTTC CAYSGTAGYEQYF
TRBJ2-7 NA TRBV5-1 TRBD1 TGCGCCAGCAGCCTCGGACAGGGCCAAGGCGAGCAGTACTTC CASSLGQGQGEQYF
TRBJ1-4 NA TRBV7-9 TRBD1 TGTGCCAGCAGCCGGACAGGGACGAATGAAAAACTGTTTTTT CASSRTGTNEKLFF
TRBJ2-7 NA TRBV19 NA TGTGCCAGTAGTAGCTCTTCGGAGTACGAGCAGTACTTC CASSSSSEYEQYF
TRBJ2-5 NA TRBV9 NA TGTGCCAGCAGCTTCCGAGAAGAGACCCAGTACTTC CASSFREETQYF
TRBJ2-7 NA TRBV5-5 NA TGTGCCAGCTCCGGGGGGCCAAGCTACGAGCAGTACTTC CASSGGPSYEQYF
TRBJ1-3 NA TRBV5-3 NA TGTGCCAGGGCCGGGTCAGGGGGAAACACCATATATTTT CARAGSGGNTIYF
TRBJ1-1 NA TRBV18 TRBD1 TGTGCCAGCTCAACACAGGGGGCGTTTACTGAAGCTTTCTTT CASSTQGAFTEAFF
TRBJ2-7 NA TRBV5-6 NA TGTGCCAGCAGCTTGACGACTGCAATCTCCTACGAGCAGTACTTC CASSLTTAISYEQYF
TRBJ2-1 NA TRBV11-3 TRBD2 TGTGCCAGCAGCGTGGGACTAGCGGGGAATGAGCAGTTCTTC CASSVGLAGNEQFF
TRBJ1-1 few TRBV3-1/TRBV3-2 NA TGTGCCAGCAGCCATGAAGGGGGAAGGCACACTGAAGCTTTCTTT CASSHEGGRHTEAFF
TRBJ2-2 NA TRBV7-3 NA TGTGCCAGCAGCCGGGTCGGGTACACCGGGGAGCTGTTTTTT CASSRVGYTGELFF
TRBJ1-1 NA TRBV30 NA TGTGCCTGGAGTAGAGGAGGAGGCCGAGGCACTGAAGCTTTCTTT CAWSRGGGRGTEAFF
TRBJ1-2 once TRBV7-3 NA TGTGCCAGCAGCTCTCAGGCTTCACCTAACTATGGCTACACCTTC CASSSQASPNYGYTF
TRBJ2-1 NA TRBV5-1 NA TGCGCCAGCAGCTTCAGGGCGGACAATGAGCAGTTCTTC CASSFRADNEQFF
TRBJ2-5 NA TRBV5-1 TRBD1 TGCGCCAGCAGCTTAGGGACAGGGACAAACCCAAGAGCCCAGTACTTC CASSLGTGTNPRAQYF
TRBJ2-7 NA TRBV6-6 TRBD1 TGTGCCAGCAGTTACGGTGGACAGGGGGGATCCTACGAGCAGTACTTC CASSYGGQGGSYEQYF
TRBJ1-2 NA TRBV18 NA TGTGCCAGCTCACCAGGAGGTCCTTACTATGGCTACACCTTC CASSPGGPYYGYTF
TRBJ2-7 few TRBV10-1 NA TGCGCCAGCAGTGATCACAGGTTCAGCGAGCAGTACTTC CASSDHRFSEQYF
TRBJ1-2 NA TRBV5-1 NA TGCGCCAGCAGCTTGCAGGAAGGGGATGGCTACACCTTC CASSLQEGDGYTF
TRBJ2-3 NA TRBV2 NA TGTGCCAGCAGTGAAAAGCGGGCCCTCGGGTTGCATTTT CASSEKRALGLHF
TRBJ2-7 NA TRBV7-8 TRBD2 TGTGCCAGCAGCTTAGCGGGTAGCGGGGGCTCCTACGAGCAGTACTTC CASSLAGSGGSYEQYF
TRBJ2-5 few TRBV9 NA TGTGCCAGCAGCGCGAACGTAGGGGGGGGGCCAACCCAGTACTTC CASSANVGGGPTQYF
TRBJ2-1 NA TRBV5-1 NA TGCGCCAGCAGCTTGGTGACAGGGACTGGCAATGAGCAGTTCTTC CASSLVTGTGNEQFF
TRBJ1-1 NA TRBV2 NA TGTGCCAGCAGTATCGAACAGGGTGCTGAAGCTTTCTTT CASSIEQGAEAFF
TRBJ2-3 NA TRBV6-5 TRBD2 TGTGCCAGCGGGAGGGGCGATACGCAGTATTTT CASGRGDTQYF
TRBJ2-1 NA TRBV10-1 NA TGCGCCAGCAGTGAGGGGCAGGGGGGAGACAATGAGCAGTTCTTC CASSEGQGGDNEQFF
TRBJ1-5 NA TRBV4-1 NA TGCGCCAGCAGCCAAGATCGTCGACAGGTCAATCAGCCCCAGCATTTT CASSQDRRQVNQPQHF
TRBJ2-1 few TRBV21-1 NA TGTGCCAGCAGGGGACTAGCGGGGGGAGAAAACAATGAGCAGTTCTTC CASRGLAGGENNEQFF
TRBJ1-1 NA TRBV7-3 NA TGTGCCAGCAGCCCGACAGCGCAGAACACTGAAGCTTTCTTT CASSPTAQNTEAFF
TRBJ1-2 NA TRBV18 NA TGTGCCAGCTCACTAGGGACTCTAGGCTATGGCTACACCTTC CASSLGTLGYGYTF
TRBJ2-5 NA TRBV5-6 NA TGTGCCAGCTGCTTGCCATACGGGTTCGAGACCCAGTACTTC CASCLPYGFETQYF